Given below is one T cell receptor (beta chain) in context. Its antigen is still unknown. This sample was taken from a study of CD4+ T cells in melanoma. Study-wide results and caveats: Diverse differentiation states were reported for melanoma neoantigen-specific CD4+ T cells.

Repertoires were generated with immunoSEQ multiplex PCR, while TCRdb's copy carries only in-frame clones and drops some. The data hold about 50,000 clones, with about 88% observed a single time. Trimming cost V 5 bases and J 8 bases, with 21 bases left between them. Looked up from germline, CDR1 is MDHEN and CDR2 is SYDVKM. The CDR3 has 15 amino acids. Input material: peripheral blood. The chain links TRBV28 to TRBJ1-2; TRBD1 is a possible D gene (5 bases). This receptor was taken from a human donor with melanoma. The CDR3 DNA sequence: TGTGCCAGCAGTCCCCCAGTTTGGGGACCGATGGGCTACACCTTC. Protein product: CASSPPVWGPMGYTF.